This TCR beta chain was retrieved from a study of cytomegalovirus exposure and HLA in healthy donors. Study-level background: A data release that came early held tens of millions of unique TCRs from HLA-typed donors. Membership in the Caucasian-associated ancestry cluster was found for around four fifths of roughly 360 genotyped donors. Notes on the study in general: Sequencing likely generated an artifact that appeared as a cluster of highly shared sequence variants.

The germline V and J ends were trimmed by 2 bases and 8 bases, with 12 bases remaining between them. Looked up from germline, CDR1 is MNHNS and CDR2 is SASEGT. The CDR3 loop spans 13 amino acids. Donors counted as nominally healthy when sampled, yet unrecorded immune exposures were likely. As concerns this clone: Its target is not known.

PCR employed 60 Vbeta and 13 Jbeta primers. TCRdb keeps only in-frame clones here, not all; method: immunoSEQ multiplex PCR. This table holds roughly 71,000 clones. The material sequenced was PBMCs. This TCR derives from a woman aged 40 to 55 in good health and CMV-seropositive. The chain links TRBV6-1 to TRBJ1-2; D is undetermined. CDR3 nucleotides: TGTGCCAGCAGTGAAATCCAACCGCGGGGCTACACCTTC. The encoded protein is CASSEIQPRGYTF.